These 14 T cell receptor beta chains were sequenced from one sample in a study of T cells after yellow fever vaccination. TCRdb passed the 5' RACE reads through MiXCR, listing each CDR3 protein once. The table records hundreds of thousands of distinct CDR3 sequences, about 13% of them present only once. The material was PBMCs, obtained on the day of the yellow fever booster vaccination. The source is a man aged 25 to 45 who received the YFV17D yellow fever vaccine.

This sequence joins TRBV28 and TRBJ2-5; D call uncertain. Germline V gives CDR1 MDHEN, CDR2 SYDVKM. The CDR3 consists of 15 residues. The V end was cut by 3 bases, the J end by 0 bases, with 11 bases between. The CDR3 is CASSFSGWYQETQYF. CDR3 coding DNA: TGTGCCAGCAGTTTTTCCGGTTGGTACCAAGAGACCCAGTACTTC.

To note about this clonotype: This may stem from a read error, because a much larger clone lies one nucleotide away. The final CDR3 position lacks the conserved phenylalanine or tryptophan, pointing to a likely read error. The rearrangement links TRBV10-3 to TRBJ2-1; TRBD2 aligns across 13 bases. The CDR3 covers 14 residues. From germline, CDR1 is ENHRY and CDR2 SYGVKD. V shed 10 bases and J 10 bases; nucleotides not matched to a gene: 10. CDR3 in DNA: TGTGCCACGACTAGCGGGGGGACACGGATAGAGCAGTTCTCC. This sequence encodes CATTSGGTRIEQFS.

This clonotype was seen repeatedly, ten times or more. DNA for the CDR3: TGTGCCACCCGTAAGGGGGCCGGCACTGAAGCTTTCTTT. Protein product: CATRKGAGTEAFF. J is TRBJ1-1 and V is TRBV6-1; 7 bases line up with TRBD1. The J segment lost 4 bases and the V segment lost 10 bases, leaving 9 bases of the junction unmatched. This CDR3 region has 13 residues. The V gene's germline CDR1 is MNHNS and CDR2 SASEGT.

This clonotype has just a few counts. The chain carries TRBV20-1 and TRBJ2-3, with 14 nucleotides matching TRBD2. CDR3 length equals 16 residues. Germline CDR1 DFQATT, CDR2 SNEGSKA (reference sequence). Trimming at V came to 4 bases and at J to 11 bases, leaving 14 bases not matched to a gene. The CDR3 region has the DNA TGCAGTGCTACCTCCGGGACTAGCGGGAGCGGATGGGAGCAGTATTTT. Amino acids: CSATSGTSGSGWEQYF.

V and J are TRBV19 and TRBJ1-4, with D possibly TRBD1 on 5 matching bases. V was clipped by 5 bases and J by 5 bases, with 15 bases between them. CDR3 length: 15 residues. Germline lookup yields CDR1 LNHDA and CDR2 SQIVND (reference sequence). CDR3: CASSSAGTPNEKLFF. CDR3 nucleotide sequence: TGTGCCAGTAGTTCCGCCGGGACCCCCAATGAAAAACTGTTTTTT.

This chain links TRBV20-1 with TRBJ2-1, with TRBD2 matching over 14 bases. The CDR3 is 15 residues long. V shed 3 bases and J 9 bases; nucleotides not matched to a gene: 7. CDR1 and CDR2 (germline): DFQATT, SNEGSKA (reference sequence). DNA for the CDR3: TGCAGTGCTAGGGGACTAGCGGGAGAAGGGACTGAGCAGTTCTTC. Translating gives CSARGLAGEGTEQFF.

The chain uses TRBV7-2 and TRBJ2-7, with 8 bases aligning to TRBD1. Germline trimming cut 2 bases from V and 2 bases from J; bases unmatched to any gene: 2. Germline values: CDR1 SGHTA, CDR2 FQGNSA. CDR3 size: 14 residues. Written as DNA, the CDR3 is TGTGCCAGCAGCTTAAAGGGACAGGCCTACGAGCAGTACTTC. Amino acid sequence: CASSLKGQAYEQYF.

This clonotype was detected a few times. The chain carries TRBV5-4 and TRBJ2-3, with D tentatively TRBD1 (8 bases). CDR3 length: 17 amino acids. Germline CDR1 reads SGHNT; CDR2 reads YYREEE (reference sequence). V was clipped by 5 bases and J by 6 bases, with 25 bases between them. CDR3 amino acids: CASSHPLTGEGMDTQYF. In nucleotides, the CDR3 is TGTGCCAGCAGTCATCCTCTGACAGGGGAGGGGATGGATACGCAGTATTTT.

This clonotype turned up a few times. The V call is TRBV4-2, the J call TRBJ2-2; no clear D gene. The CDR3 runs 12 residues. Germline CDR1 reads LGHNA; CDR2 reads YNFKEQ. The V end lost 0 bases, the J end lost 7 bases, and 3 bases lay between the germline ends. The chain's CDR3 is CASSQELGELFF. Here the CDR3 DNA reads TGTGCCAGCAGCCAAGAACTCGGGGAGCTGTTTTTT.

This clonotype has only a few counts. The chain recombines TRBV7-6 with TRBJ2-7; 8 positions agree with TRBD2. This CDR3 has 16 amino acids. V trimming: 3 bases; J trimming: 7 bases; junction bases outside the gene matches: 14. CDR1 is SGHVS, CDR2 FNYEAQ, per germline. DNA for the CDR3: TGTGCCAGCAGCTTTAGCCCAGCGGGAGTACGGGAAGAGCAGTACTTC. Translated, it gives CASSFSPAGVREEQYF.

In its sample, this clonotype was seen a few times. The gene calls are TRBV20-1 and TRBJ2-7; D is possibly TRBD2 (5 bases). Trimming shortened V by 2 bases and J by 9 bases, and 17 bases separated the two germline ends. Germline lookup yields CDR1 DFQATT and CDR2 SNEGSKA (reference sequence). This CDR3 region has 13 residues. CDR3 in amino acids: CSARNSGGGVQYF. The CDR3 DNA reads TGCAGTGCTAGAAACAGCGGCGGAGGTGTGCAGTACTTC.

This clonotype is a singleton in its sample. The CDR3 here is CARGPRVLSEAFF. The CDR3 nucleotides read TGTGCCAGGGGACCCAGGGTCCTCTCTGAAGCTTTCTTT. The genes are TRBV5-3 and TRBJ1-1; D perhaps matches TRBD1 (5 bases). TRBV5-3 is recorded as an ORF, its role being uncertain. CDR3 length: 13 residues. Trimming shortened V by 8 bases and J by 6 bases, and 17 bases separated the two germline ends.

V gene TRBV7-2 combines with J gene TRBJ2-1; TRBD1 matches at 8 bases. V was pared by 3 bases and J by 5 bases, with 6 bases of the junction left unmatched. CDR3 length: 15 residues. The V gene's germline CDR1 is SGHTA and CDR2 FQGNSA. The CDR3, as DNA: TGTGCCAGCAGCTTTTCAGGGGGCGCCCACAATGAGCAGTTCTTC. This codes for CASSFSGGAHNEQFF.

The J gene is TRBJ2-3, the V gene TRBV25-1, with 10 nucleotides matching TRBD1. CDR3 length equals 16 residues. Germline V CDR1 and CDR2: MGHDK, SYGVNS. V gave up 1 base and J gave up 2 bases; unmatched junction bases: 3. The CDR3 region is CASSESGQGFTDTQYF. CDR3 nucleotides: TGTGCCAGCAGTGAATCGGGACAGGGGTTCACAGATACGCAGTATTTT. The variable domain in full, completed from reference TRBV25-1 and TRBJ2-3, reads EADIYQTPRYLVIGTGKKITLECSQTMGHDKMYWYQQDPGMELHLIHYSYGVNSTEKGDLSSESTVSRIRTEHFPLTLESARPSHTSQYLCASSESGQGFTDTQYFGPGTRLTVL.